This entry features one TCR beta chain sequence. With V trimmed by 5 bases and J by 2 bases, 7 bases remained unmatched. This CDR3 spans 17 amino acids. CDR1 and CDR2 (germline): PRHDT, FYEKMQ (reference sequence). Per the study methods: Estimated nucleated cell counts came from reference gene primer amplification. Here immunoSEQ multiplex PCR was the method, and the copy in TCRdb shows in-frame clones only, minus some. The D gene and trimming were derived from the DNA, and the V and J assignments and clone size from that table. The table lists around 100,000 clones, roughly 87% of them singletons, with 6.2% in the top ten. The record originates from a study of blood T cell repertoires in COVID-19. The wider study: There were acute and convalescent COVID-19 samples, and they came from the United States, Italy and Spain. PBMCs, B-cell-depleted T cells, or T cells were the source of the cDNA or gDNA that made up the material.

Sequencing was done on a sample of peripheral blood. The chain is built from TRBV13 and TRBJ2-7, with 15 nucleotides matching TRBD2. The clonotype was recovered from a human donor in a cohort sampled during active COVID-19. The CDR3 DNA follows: TGTGCCAGCAGCCCCGGGACTAGCGGGGGGTCACCCTACGAGCAGTACTTC. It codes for CASSPGTSGGSPYEQYF. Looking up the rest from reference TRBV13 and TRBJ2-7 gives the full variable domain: AAGVIQSPRHLIKEKRETATLKCYPIPRHDTVYWYQQGPGQDPQFLISFYEKMQSDKGSIPDRFSAQQFSDYHSELNMSSLELGDSALYFCASSPGTSGGSPYEQYFGPGTRLTVT.